Following are 13 T cell receptor beta chains from one sample sequenced in a study of identical twins (dated by TCRdb to 2015 to 2016). Libraries were built with 5' RACE. Reads for this sample came from an Illumina HiSeq 2000. Clones were called with MiXCR by TCRdb after fastp trimmed the public reads at Q25, and only in-frame beta chains were retained. Each entry is one CDR3 protein sequence, shown with its most common DNA and genes. The sample table lists around 510,000 distinct CDR3 sequences, 13% to 15% of them with a count of one. In total, the top ten clones hold approximately 0.98% of the sample. These data were likewise used in another study, on yellow fever vaccine responses in identical twins.

The sample comprised CD4+ T cells sorted from blood. The receptors were gathered from a woman under 30 in good health.

In this sample, this clonotype turned up a few times. V gene TRBV7-9 combines with J gene TRBJ2-1; D may match TRBD1 or TRBD2 (5 bases each). The CDR3 loop spans 16 amino acids. Trimming took 5 bases from V and 2 from J, leaving 16 bases between them. Germline lookup yields CDR1 SEHNR and CDR2 FQNEAQ (reference sequence). CDR3 sequence: CASSPRGGKTYNEQFF. In DNA, the CDR3 is TGTGCCAGCAGCCCACGTGGGGGAAAAACCTACAATGAGCAGTTCTTC.

The chain joins TRBV6-5 to TRBJ2-3, with D hard to call. V shed 0 bases and J shed 4 bases, with 11 bases lying between them. The CDR3 is made up of 15 amino acids. Germline lookup yields CDR1 MNHEY and CDR2 SVGAGI. Written as DNA, the CDR3 is TGTGCCAGCAGTTACTCGGATCGGGCCCCAGATACGCAGTATTTT. It translates to CASSYSDRAPDTQYF.

The V and J genes are TRBV19 and TRBJ2-1; TRBD1 matches at 11 bases. This CDR3 is 15 amino acids long. Germline CDR1 reads LNHDA; CDR2 reads SQIVND (reference sequence). V trimming: 5 bases; J trimming: 12 bases; junction bases outside the gene matches: 12. The CDR3 sequence is CASSWTGGLPLGQFF. CDR3 in DNA: TGTGCCAGTAGTTGGACAGGGGGCCTACCCCTGGGGCAGTTCTTC.

The chain uses TRBV4-3 and TRBJ2-6; no reliable D call. Trimming shortened V by 0 bases and J by 2 bases, and 11 bases separated the two germline ends. The CDR3 contains 17 residues. CDR1 LGHNA and CDR2 YSLEER come from the germline V gene. The CDR3 DNA follows: TGCGCCAGCAGCCAAGAACCCCACGACACTGGGGCCAACGTCCTGACTTTC. It translates to CASSQEPHDTGANVLTF.

This chain uses TRBV5-1 with TRBJ2-7; 12 bases line up with TRBD2. Germline V gene sequence: CDR1 SGHRS, CDR2 YFSETQ. This CDR3 comprises 16 residues. The J segment lost 2 bases and the V segment lost 4 bases, leaving 7 bases of the junction unmatched. The chain's CDR3 is CASSRLGLAGTYEQYF. The DNA for the CDR3 is TGCGCCAGCAGCAGACTAGGACTAGCGGGAACCTACGAGCAGTACTTC.

The sample holds many counts of this clonotype. The chain is built from TRBV28 and TRBJ2-7; the match to TRBD1 covers 7 bases. With 8 bases clipped from V and 2 bases from J, the junction kept 3 bases outside the gene matches. The CDR3 covers 12 residues. Per germline, CDR1 MDHEN and CDR2 SYDVKM. This CDR3 reads CASEGQTYEQYF. The CDR3 bases are TGTGCCAGCGAGGGACAGACCTACGAGCAGTACTTC.

This clonotype has a single count. The chain's CDR3 is CASSADRGQQYF. In DNA, the CDR3 is TGTGCCAGCAGCGCCGATAGGGGACAGCAGTACTTC. J is TRBJ2-7 and V is TRBV7-9; perhaps D is TRBD1 or TRBD2 (5 bases each). CDR3 length: 12 residues. The V and J ends lost 5 bases and 8 bases respectively, with 13 bases between them. Germline V lookup: CDR1 SEHNR, CDR2 FQNEAQ (reference sequence).

The V and J genes are TRBV7-9 and TRBJ2-3, with TRBD2 matching 7 bases. V lost 6 bases, J lost 3 bases, and 3 bases stayed unmatched. The CDR3 runs 13 residues. From germline, CDR1 is SEHNR and CDR2 FQNEAQ (reference sequence). The CDR3, as DNA: TGTGCCAGCAGGGATAGCGGGACAGATACGCAGTATTTT. Protein: CASRDSGTDTQYF. The full variable domain, with the rest looked up from reference TRBV7-9 and TRBJ2-3, is DTGVSQNPRHKITKRGQNVTFRCDPISEHNRLYWYRQTLGQGPEFLTYFQNEAQLEKSRLLSDRFSAERPKGSFSTLEIQRTEQGDSAMYLCASRDSGTDTQYFGPGTRLTVL.

The rearrangement links TRBV11-2 to TRBJ2-1; TRBD2 aligns across 9 bases. V trimming: 5 bases; J trimming: 10 bases; junction bases outside the gene matches: 12. This CDR3 is built from 15 residues. Germline CDR1 SGHAT, CDR2 FQNNGV. CDR3 sequence reads: CASSVPAGGASEQFF. As DNA, the CDR3 is TGTGCCAGCAGCGTTCCGGCGGGAGGGGCCAGCGAGCAGTTCTTC.

The chain combines TRBV10-3 with TRBJ2-1, with D maybe TRBD2 (5 bases). CDR3 length: 13 amino acids. Trimming took off 4 bases at V and 4 bases at J, with 8 bases between the two ends. Per the germline V gene, CDR1 is ENHRY and CDR2 is SYGVKD. This CDR3 reads CAISASPYNEQFF. CDR3 nucleotides: TGTGCCATCAGTGCTAGCCCATACAATGAGCAGTTCTTC.

There are many counts of this clonotype. The chain links TRBV2 to TRBJ2-3, with D perhaps assigned TRBD1 or TRBD2 (6 bases each). V lost 2 bases and J lost 6, with 15 bases in between. Germline values: CDR1 SNHLY, CDR2 FYNNEI. There are 15 residues in the CDR3. As DNA, the CDR3 is TGTGCCAGCAGTGAAAGGGGGGACTGGGCGGATACGCAGTATTTT. Translating it yields CASSERGDWADTQYF.

The chain combines TRBV24-1 with TRBJ2-3, with TRBD2 matching over 12 bases. The length of the CDR3 is 17 residues. With V trimmed by 4 bases and J by 5 bases, 9 bases remained unmatched. CDR1 is KGHDR, CDR2 SFDVKD, per germline. The CDR3 here is CATSDQTPGLAGDTQYF. The CDR3 DNA is TGTGCCACCAGTGACCAAACTCCGGGACTAGCGGGAGATACGCAGTATTTT.

This clonotype was seen a handful of times. This chain uses TRBV20-1 with TRBJ1-1; 7 bases align to TRBD1. The CDR3 spans 12 residues. Per the germline V gene, CDR1 is DFQATT and CDR2 is SNEGSKA (reference sequence). V lost 5 bases, J lost 6 bases, and 6 bases stayed unmatched. The CDR3 DNA sequence: TGCAGTGCTCCCGACAGGGTCGCTGAAGCTTTCTTT. Its translation: CSAPDRVAEAFF.